This T cell receptor (beta chain) was retrieved from a study of CD8 T cells in ankylosing spondylitis. As the method for making TCR beta libraries, quantitative 5'-RACE with molecular barcodes was used. TCRdb ran MiXCR on the 5' RACE reads and lists one entry per CDR3 protein. The table has a few hundred thousand distinct CDR3 sequences, roughly a quarter seen once. In germline, CDR1 is LGHNA, CDR2 YNFKEQ. The V end was cut by 4 bases, the J end by 2 bases, with 17 bases between. The CDR3 covers 16 residues. This chain connects TRBV4-2 to TRBJ2-5; TRBD2 might be the D (5 bases). The sequenced sample was blood, either unsorted or a sorted T cell fraction (not recorded which). The sequence derives from a male donor with ankylosing spondylitis or in good health (not recorded which). The CDR3 loop reads CASSPLKPDYQETQYF. The CDR3 DNA sequence: TGTGCCAGCAGCCCCCTGAAGCCCGACTATCAAGAGACCCAGTACTTC.